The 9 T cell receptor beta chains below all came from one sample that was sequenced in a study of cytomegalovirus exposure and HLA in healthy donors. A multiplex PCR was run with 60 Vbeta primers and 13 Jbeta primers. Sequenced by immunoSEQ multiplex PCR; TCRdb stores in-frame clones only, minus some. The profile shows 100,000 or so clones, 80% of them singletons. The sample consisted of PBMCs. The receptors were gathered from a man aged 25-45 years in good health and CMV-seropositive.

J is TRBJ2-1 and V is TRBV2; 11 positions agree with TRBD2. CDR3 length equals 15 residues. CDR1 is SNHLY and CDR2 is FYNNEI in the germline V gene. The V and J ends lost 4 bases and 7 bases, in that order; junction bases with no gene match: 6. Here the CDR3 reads CASSGLAGGLNEQFF. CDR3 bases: TGTGCCAGCAGTGGCCTAGCGGGGGGATTAAATGAGCAGTTCTTC.

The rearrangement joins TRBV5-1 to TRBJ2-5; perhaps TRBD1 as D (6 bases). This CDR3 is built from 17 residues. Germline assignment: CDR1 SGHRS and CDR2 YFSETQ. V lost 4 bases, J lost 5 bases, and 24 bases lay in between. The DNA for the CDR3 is TGCGCCAGCAGCGGGGGCCGGGCAGCCCGGTGGGAGGAGACCCAGTACTTC. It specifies CASSGGRAARWEETQYF.

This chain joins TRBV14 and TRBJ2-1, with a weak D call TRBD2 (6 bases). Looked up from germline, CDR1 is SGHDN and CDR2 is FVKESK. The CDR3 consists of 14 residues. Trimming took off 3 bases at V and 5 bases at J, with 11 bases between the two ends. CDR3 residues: CASSQRLDHNEQFF. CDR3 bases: TGTGCCAGCAGCCAGAGACTAGACCACAATGAGCAGTTCTTC.

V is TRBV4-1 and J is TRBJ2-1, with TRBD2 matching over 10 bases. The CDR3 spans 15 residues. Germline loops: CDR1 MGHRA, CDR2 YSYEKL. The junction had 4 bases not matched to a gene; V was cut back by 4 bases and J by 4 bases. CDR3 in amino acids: CASSLSGGAYNEQFF. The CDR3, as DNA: TGCGCCAGCAGCCTGAGCGGGGGGGCATACAATGAGCAGTTCTTC.

The chain's CDR3 is CASSPTGGTGELFF. CDR3 nucleotide sequence: TGTGCCAGCAGCCCCACCGGTGGCACCGGGGAGCTGTTTTTT. The genes are TRBV7-3 and TRBJ2-2; unclear D gene. Trimming stripped 5 bases from V and 4 bases from J, with 11 bases between. The CDR3 loop spans 14 amino acids. In germline, CDR1 is SGHTA, CDR2 FQGTGA.

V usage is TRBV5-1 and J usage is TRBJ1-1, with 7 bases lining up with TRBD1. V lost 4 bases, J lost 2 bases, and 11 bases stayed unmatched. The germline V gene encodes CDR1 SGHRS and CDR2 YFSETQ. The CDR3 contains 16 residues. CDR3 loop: CASSLTSGQINTEAFF. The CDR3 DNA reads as TGCGCCAGCAGCCTCACGTCGGGACAGATTAACACTGAAGCTTTCTTT. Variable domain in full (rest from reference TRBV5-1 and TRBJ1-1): KAGVTQTPRYLIKTRGQQVTLSCSPISGHRSVSWYQQTPGQGLQFLFEYFSETQRNKGNFPGRFSGRQFSNSRSEMNVSTLELGDSALYLCASSLTSGQINTEAFFGQGTRLTVV.

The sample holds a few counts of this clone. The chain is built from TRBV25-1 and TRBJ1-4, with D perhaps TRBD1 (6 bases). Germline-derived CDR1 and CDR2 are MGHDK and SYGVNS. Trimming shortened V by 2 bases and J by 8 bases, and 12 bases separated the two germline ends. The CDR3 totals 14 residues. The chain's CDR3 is CASSERGTIEKLFF. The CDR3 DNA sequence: TGTGCCAGCAGTGAAAGAGGGACAATCGAAAAACTGTTTTTT.

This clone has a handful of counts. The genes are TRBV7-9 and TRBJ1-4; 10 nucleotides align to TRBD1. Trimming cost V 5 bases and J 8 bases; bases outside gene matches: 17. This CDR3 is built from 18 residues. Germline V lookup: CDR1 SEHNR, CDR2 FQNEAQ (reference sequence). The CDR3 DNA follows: TGTGCCAGCAGCGCCCGCCCCAGACAGGGGGCAGCGGAAGAAAAACTGTTTTTT. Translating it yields CASSARPRQGAAEEKLFF.

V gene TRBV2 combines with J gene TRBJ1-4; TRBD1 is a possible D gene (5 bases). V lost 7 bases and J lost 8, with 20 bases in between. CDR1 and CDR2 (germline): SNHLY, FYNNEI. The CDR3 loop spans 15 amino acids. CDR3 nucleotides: TGTGCCAGCAATCCGGACCGGGGGGTAGGCGAAAAACTGTTTTTT. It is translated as CASNPDRGVGEKLFF.